The entry that follows covers one TCR beta chain sequence. Antigen unknown. Autologous stem cell transplantation was followed by relapse in every patient, and brentuximab vedotin exposure varied. Investigators isolated CD4+ T cells from thawed PBMCs through magnetic negative selection. These data belong to a study of PD-1 blockade in classical Hodgkin lymphoma. The study, taken as a whole, reports: Reports described newly diagnosed patients as having lower baseline TCR diversity than healthy donors. The authors have not defined what causes the repertoire differences, possibly disease activity or prior therapy.

The repertoire was sequenced with immunoSEQ multiplex PCR; TCRdb's copy has only in-frame clones and lacks some. The sample has 30,000 to 35,000 clones, 80% to 95% seen once. V shed 6 bases and J shed 1 base, with 12 bases lying between them. The CDR3 has 14 amino acids. Per germline, CDR1 SNHLY and CDR2 FYNNEI. The source of this sequence is a human donor with classical Hodgkin lymphoma. Sequenced material: CD4+ T cells from blood, taken at baseline. J is TRBJ1-1 and V is TRBV2; D unclear. The CDR3 loop reads CASRPIVGNTEAFF. CDR3 nucleotides: TGTGCCAGCAGACCTATCGTAGGGAACACTGAAGCTTTCTTT.